The 7 T cell receptor beta chains below come from one sample, sequenced in a study of T cells after yellow fever vaccination. TCRdb used MiXCR to reprocess the 5' RACE reads, holding one entry per CDR3 protein. This sample carries approximately 69,000 distinct CDR3 sequences, approximately 6.2% of them seen once, and the ten largest clones take 2.2%. The sequences come from CD4+ T cells sorted from PBMCs, collected around 14 days after the first yellow fever vaccination. The receptors come from a man in his late teens or twenties who received the YFV17D yellow fever vaccine.

Many counts were recorded for this clonotype. V and J are TRBV20-1 and TRBJ1-6; no clear D. Germline V gene data show CDR1 as DFQATT and CDR2 as SNEGSKA (reference sequence). The CDR3 consists of 12 residues. With 6 bases removed from V and 6 bases from J, the gap between germline ends came to 9 bases. The CDR3 loop reads CSAPWSNSPLHF. The CDR3 bases are TGCAGTGCCCCTTGGAGTAATTCACCCCTCCACTTT.

This clonotype was counted many times. The rearrangement links TRBV19 to TRBJ2-4; D possibly uses TRBD1 or TRBD2 (5 bases each). CDR1 is LNHDA and CDR2 is SQIVND in the germline V gene (reference sequence). V lost 7 bases, J lost 3 bases, and 16 bases lay in between. This CDR3 has 15 amino acids. CDR3 DNA sequence: TGTGCCAGTAAGAGAGGGGCCCCTGGCAAAAACATTCAGTACTTC. It is translated as CASKRGAPGKNIQYF.

This clonotype was picked up a small number of times. The chain has TRBV5-4 and TRBJ2-1; D may be TRBD1 (6 bases). CDR1 SGHNT and CDR2 YYREEE come from the germline V gene (reference sequence). The CDR3 contains 15 residues. Trimming shortened V by 4 bases and J by 2 bases, and 13 bases separated the two germline ends. This CDR3 is CASSPRRDTYNEQFF. In nucleotides, the CDR3 is TGTGCCAGCAGCCCCCGCAGGGACACCTACAATGAGCAGTTCTTC.

This clonotype was detected ten times or more. The rearrangement links TRBV29-1 to TRBJ2-3, with a tentative D call TRBD1 (6 bases). Germline CDR1 is SQVTM and CDR2 is ANQGSEA. Trimming pared 4 bases from V and 5 bases from J, leaving 13 bases between. This CDR3 comprises 13 residues. CDR3 bases: TGCAGCGTTGTCAGGGGCGCCGAAGATACGCAGTATTTT. This codes for CSVVRGAEDTQYF.

This clonotype was recorded many times. The rearrangement uses TRBV5-4 and TRBJ2-1, with a tentative D call TRBD2 (5 bases). Deletions cut 2 bases from V and 0 bases from J, with 9 bases between. Germline lookup yields CDR1 SGHNT and CDR2 YYREEE (reference sequence). The CDR3 contains 15 residues. CDR3: CASSLDRGSYNEQFF. In DNA form, the CDR3 reads TGTGCCAGCAGCTTAGATCGGGGCTCCTACAATGAGCAGTTCTTC.

This clonotype was counted at least ten times. The CDR3 DNA follows: TGCGCCAGCAGGTGGGACAAAAGGAGGGAGACCCAGTACTTC. It specifies CASRWDKRRETQYF. The chain combines TRBV10-2 with TRBJ2-5; D is possibly TRBD1 (6 bases). The CDR3 length is 14 residues. The V gene's germline CDR1 is WSHSY and CDR2 SAAADI. V was cut by 6 bases and J by 5 bases, with 16 bases left in between.

This clonotype was counted at least ten times. V and J are TRBV20-1 and TRBJ1-3; D unclear. Germline V gene lookup returns CDR1 DFQATT and CDR2 SNEGSKA (reference sequence). Trimming cost V 4 bases and J 15 bases, with 22 bases left between them. This CDR3 contains 13 residues. CDR3 in amino acids: CSAKGSGGSEEYF. CDR3 nucleotides: TGCAGTGCTAAGGGAAGTGGAGGCAGTGAGGAATATTTT.